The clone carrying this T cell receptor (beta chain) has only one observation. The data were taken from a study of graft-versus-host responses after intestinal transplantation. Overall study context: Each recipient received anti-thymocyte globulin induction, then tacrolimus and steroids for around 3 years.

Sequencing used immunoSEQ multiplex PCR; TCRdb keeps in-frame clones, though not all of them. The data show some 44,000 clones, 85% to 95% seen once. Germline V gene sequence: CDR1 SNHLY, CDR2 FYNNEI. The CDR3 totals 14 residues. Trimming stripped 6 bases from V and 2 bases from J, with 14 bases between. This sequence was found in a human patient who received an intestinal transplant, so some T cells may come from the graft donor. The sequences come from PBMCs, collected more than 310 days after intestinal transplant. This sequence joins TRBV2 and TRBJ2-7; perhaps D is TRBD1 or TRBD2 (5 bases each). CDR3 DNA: TGTGCCAGCAGCTCGAACCGGGGCACCTACGAGCAGTACTTC. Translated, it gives CASSSNRGTYEQYF.